These 19 T cell receptor beta chains were all obtained from the same sample, sequenced in a study of blood T cell repertoires in COVID-19. Data came from immunoSEQ multiplex PCR; TCRdb stores just in-frame clones and leaves some out. The sample includes roughly 230,000 clones, almost 85% of them seen just once. Specimen: peripheral blood. Every receptor here comes from a man aged 50 to 59 with COVID-19, enrolled during active disease.

The chain combines TRBV5-1 with TRBJ1-3; tentative D call: TRBD1 (6 bases). V lost 2 bases and J lost 0, with 12 bases in between. There are 16 residues in the CDR3. Germline V gene lookup returns CDR1 SGHRS and CDR2 YFSETQ. For the CDR3, the DNA is TGCGCCAGCAGCTTAGGACAGTCAACCTCTGGAAACACCATATATTTT. Protein product: CASSLGQSTSGNTIYF.

The chain employs TRBV7-8 and TRBJ2-2, with unresolved D. The CDR3 loop spans 16 amino acids. From germline, CDR1 is SGHVS and CDR2 FQNEAQ. V was trimmed by 5 bases and J by 1 base, leaving 14 bases between them. This CDR3 reads CASSLSARKNTGELFF. The CDR3 DNA reads TGTGCCAGCAGCCTGAGTGCAAGAAAGAACACCGGGGAGCTGTTTTTT. The variable domain in full, completed from reference TRBV7-8 and TRBJ2-2, reads GAGVSQSPRYKVAKRGQDVALRCDPISGHVSLFWYQQALGQGPEFLTYFQNEAQLDKSGLPSDRFFAERPEGSVSTLKIQRTQQEDSAVYLCASSLSARKNTGELFFGEGSRLTVL.

The V gene is TRBV27, the J gene TRBJ1-6; 12 bases align to TRBD1. With 6 bases clipped from V and 0 bases from J, the junction kept 6 bases outside the gene matches. CDR3 size: 18 residues. The germline V gene encodes CDR1 MNHEY and CDR2 SMNVEV (reference sequence). In DNA form, the CDR3 reads TGTGCCAGCAGGCCGGGACAGGGGGCAATCTCCTATAATTCACCCCTCCACTTT. Translated: CASRPGQGAISYNSPLHF.

The count of this clone is one. The V and J genes are TRBV7-9 and TRBJ2-7; the match to TRBD1 covers 8 bases. CDR3 length: 15 amino acids. Per the germline V gene, CDR1 is SEHNR and CDR2 is FQNEAQ (reference sequence). Trimming took 3 bases from V and 3 from J; bases not matched to a gene: 7. The CDR3 here is CASSLGAGGGYEQYF. The CDR3, as DNA: TGTGCCAGCAGCTTGGGGGCAGGGGGCGGCTACGAGCAGTACTTC. The full variable domain, rest sourced from reference TRBV7-9 and TRBJ2-7, is DTGVSQNPRHKITKRGQNVTFRCDPISEHNRLYWYRQTLGQGPEFLTYFQNEAQLEKSRLLSDRFSAERPKGSFSTLEIQRTEQGDSAMYLCASSLGAGGGYEQYFGPGTRLTVT.

This clone was detected only once. V is TRBV4-1 and J is TRBJ2-5; no definite D call. Germline V CDR1 and CDR2: MGHRA, YSYEKL. V gave up 2 bases and J gave up 3 bases, with 10 bases separating them. This CDR3 comprises 14 residues. CDR3 in DNA: TGCGCCAGCAGCCAAAACAGCCCCGAAGAGACCCAGTACTTC. It codes for CASSQNSPEETQYF.

The rearrangement links TRBV27 to TRBJ2-1, with 8 bases matching TRBD2. Germline V gene lookup returns CDR1 MNHEY and CDR2 SMNVEV (reference sequence). V lost 7 bases to trimming and J lost 8 bases; unmatched junction nucleotides: 10. CDR3 length: 14 residues. The CDR3 here is CASINGRGGDEQFF. The CDR3 DNA reads TGTGCCAGCATTAATGGTCGGGGGGGCGATGAGCAGTTCTTC.

The chain combines TRBV6-5 with TRBJ1-1; maybe TRBD1 (5 bases). V was trimmed by 0 bases and J by 4 bases, leaving 12 bases between them. The CDR3 totals 15 residues. In germline, CDR1 is MNHEY, CDR2 SVGAGI. The CDR3 region is CASSYSGRITTEAFF. CDR3 nucleotide sequence: TGTGCCAGCAGTTACTCGGGGCGGATCACCACTGAAGCTTTCTTT.

This clone was seen a few times. V usage is TRBV21-1 and J usage is TRBJ1-5. TRBV21-1 is given as a pseudogene. The CDR3 has 14 amino acids. DNA of the CDR3: TGTGCCAGCAGCAAAGCTGGGGGGAGGCAGCCCCAGCATTTT. As protein: CASSKAGGRQPQHF.

The rearrangement joins TRBV30 to TRBJ1-6; D gene ambiguous. The germline gives CDR1 GTSNPN, CDR2 SVGIG (reference sequence). Trimming stripped 1 base from V and 0 bases from J, with 7 bases between. The CDR3 length is 15 residues. For the CDR3, the DNA is TGTGCCTGGAGTGCTGAGAGCTCCTATAATTCACCCCTCCACTTT. As protein: CAWSAESSYNSPLHF.

The chain carries TRBV3-1 (or the pseudogene TRBV3-2) and TRBJ2-2; perhaps TRBD1 as D (6 bases). Germline loops: CDR1 LGHDT, CDR2 YNNKEL (reference sequence). CDR3 length equals 15 residues. With 5 bases removed from V and 3 bases from J, the gap between germline ends came to 13 bases. Here the CDR3 DNA reads TGTGCCAGCAGCAAACCGGGACAAGACACCGGGGAGCTGTTTTTT. Its translation is CASSKPGQDTGELFF.

The V gene is TRBV27, the J gene TRBJ2-7; D perhaps matches TRBD2 (7 bases). V was cut by 7 bases and J by 2 bases, with 18 bases left in between. Germline V CDR1 and CDR2: MNHEY, SMNVEV (reference sequence). CDR3 length: 15 residues. CDR3 coding DNA: TGTGCCAGCAACGCCCTGGGGGGGCCTGCCTACGAGCAGTACTTC. It is translated as CASNALGGPAYEQYF.

The V call is TRBV3-1 (or the pseudogene TRBV3-2), the J call TRBJ2-3, with TRBD2 identical over 11 bases. Germline trimming cut 1 base from V and 0 bases from J; bases unmatched to any gene: 0. The germline gives CDR1 LGHDT, CDR2 YNNKEL (reference sequence). This CDR3 has 16 residues. The CDR3 region is CASSQGTSGSTDTQYF. The CDR3 bases are TGTGCCAGCAGCCAAGGGACTAGCGGGAGCACAGATACGCAGTATTTT.

V gene TRBV24-1 combines with J gene TRBJ2-1; the match to TRBD2 covers 8 bases. The germline CDR1 and CDR2 sequences are KGHDR and SFDVKD. The CDR3 runs to 16 residues. With 4 bases clipped from V and 6 bases from J, the junction kept 10 bases outside the gene matches. The CDR3 region is CATSDPTSGLLNEQFF. The CDR3 region has the DNA TGTGCCACCAGTGACCCTACTAGCGGACTTCTCAATGAGCAGTTCTTC.

J is TRBJ1-2 and V is TRBV4-1, with D maybe TRBD1 (6 bases). The V gene lost 4 bases and the J gene lost 0 bases, with 12 bases spanning the gap. Germline lookup yields CDR1 MGHRA and CDR2 YSYEKL. The CDR3 length is 15 residues. In DNA, the CDR3 is TGCGCCAGCAGCCCCCTGACAGGAACTAACTATGGCTACACCTTC. Amino acids: CASSPLTGTNYGYTF.

Details on this clone: Different DNA sequences within this sample yield the same CDR3. The V and J genes are TRBV19 and TRBJ2-7; possibly TRBD1 for D (7 bases). CDR3 size: 14 residues. V lost 5 bases, J lost 0 bases, and 11 bases lay in between. Germline V gives CDR1 LNHDA, CDR2 SQIVND (reference sequence). CDR3 coding DNA: TGTGCCAGTAGTCTGCGGGACAGCTCCTACGAGCAGTACTTC. Protein product: CASSLRDSSYEQYF. The complete variable domain, with remaining parts taken from reference TRBV19 and TRBJ2-7, reads DGGITQSPKYLFRKEGQNVTLSCEQNLNHDAMYWYRQDPGQGLRLIYYSQIVNDFQKGDIAEGYSVSREKKESFPLTVTSAQKNPTAFYLCASSLRDSSYEQYFGPGTRLTVT.

The J gene is TRBJ1-2, the V gene TRBV7-2, with 7 nucleotides matching TRBD1. The CDR3 length is 16 residues. V was clipped by 1 base and J by 9 bases; unmatched bases: 14. Per the germline V gene, CDR1 is SGHTA and CDR2 is FQGNSA. The DNA of the CDR3 is TGTGCCAGCAGCTTAGAGTTCCTAGACAGGGTGCAAAGCTACACCTTC. Translation gives CASSLEFLDRVQSYTF.

The chain carries TRBV4-1 and TRBJ1-3, with D hard to call. This CDR3 is 15 amino acids long. CDR1 MGHRA and CDR2 YSYEKL come from the germline V gene. Trimming took 7 bases from V and 1 from J, leaving 14 bases between them. For the CDR3, the DNA is TGCGCCAGCAAACTGGTGATGAGTTCTGGAAACACCATATATTTT. This sequence encodes CASKLVMSSGNTIYF.

The chain employs TRBV6-1 and TRBJ2-7, with 7 bases that match TRBD2. Looked up from germline, CDR1 is MNHNS and CDR2 is SASEGT. V shed 0 bases, J shed 6 bases, and the junction held 5 bases outside the gene matches. The CDR3 covers 14 residues. The CDR3 reads CASSEAPGGGEQYF. As DNA, the CDR3 is TGTGCCAGCAGTGAAGCGCCGGGGGGAGGCGAGCAGTACTTC.

V is TRBV7-9 and J is TRBJ2-2; possibly TRBD2 for D (6 bases). V was clipped by 8 bases and J by 2 bases, with 9 bases between them. Germline lookup yields CDR1 SEHNR and CDR2 FQNEAQ (reference sequence). This CDR3 is 13 amino acids long. This CDR3 is CASGRPNTGELFF. Here the CDR3 DNA reads TGTGCCAGCGGGAGGCCTAACACCGGGGAGCTGTTTTTT.